The next 14 T cell receptor beta chains were all read from a single sample in a study of blood T cell repertoires in COVID-19. Sequenced by immunoSEQ multiplex PCR; TCRdb stores in-frame clones only, minus some. Here the sample spans around 700,000 clones, about nine tenths being singletons. Specimen: peripheral blood. These receptors were obtained from a woman aged 18-30 years with acute or convalescent COVID-19.

This clone showed up just once. This rearrangement joins TRBV19 to TRBJ2-5; 13 nucleotides match TRBD2. Per germline, CDR1 LNHDA and CDR2 SQIVND (reference sequence). The CDR3 length is 17 residues. Losses at the gene ends were 6 bases for V and 5 bases for J; bases not matched to a gene: 12. The CDR3 DNA follows: TGTGCCAGTAGCGCTCCGAGACTAGCGGGGGGTATCGAGACCCAGTACTTC. It encodes CASSAPRLAGGIETQYF.

The chain couples TRBV7-9 to TRBJ2-7; D remains unclear. CDR1 and CDR2 from the germline V gene are SEHNR and FQNEAQ (reference sequence). The CDR3 covers 14 residues. Trimming took off 0 bases at V and 5 bases at J, with 11 bases between the two ends. CDR3 sequence: CASSLASSIDEQYF. The CDR3 DNA follows: TGTGCCAGCAGCTTAGCATCTAGTATCGACGAGCAGTACTTC.

CDR3 in DNA: TGTGCCAGCACCCCCCGGTTGATAGAGACCCAGTACTTC. This translates into CASTPRLIETQYF. The chain employs TRBV6-6 and TRBJ2-5; no firm D call. There are 13 residues in the CDR3. V was shortened by 7 bases and J by 4 bases, with 13 bases between the two germline ends. The germline CDR1 and CDR2 sequences are MNHNY and SVGAGI (reference sequence).

J is TRBJ2-7 and V is TRBV6-1; 7 positions agree with TRBD2. Germline CDR1 MNHNS, CDR2 SASEGT. V gave up 2 bases and J gave up 2 bases; unmatched junction bases: 6. The CDR3 is 15 residues long. The DNA of the CDR3 is TGTGCCAGCAGTGAAAGGAGCGGGGTGGCCTACGAGCAGTACTTC. Translated: CASSERSGVAYEQYF.

This chain uses TRBV5-6 with TRBJ1-6; TRBD1 agrees at 8 bases. The germline V gene encodes CDR1 SGHDT and CDR2 YYEEEE. V was clipped by 1 base and J by 11 bases; unmatched bases: 2. This CDR3 is built from 13 residues. The DNA of the CDR3 is TGTGCCAGCAGCTTGAACAGGGGGACACCCCTCCACTTT. This gives the protein CASSLNRGTPLHF. Using reference TRBV5-6 and TRBJ1-6 for the parts outside the CDR3, the full variable domain is DAGVTQSPTHLIKTRGQQVTLRCSPKSGHDTVSWYQQALGQGPQFIFQYYEEEERQRGNFPDRFSGHQFPNYSSELNVNALLLGDSALYLCASSLNRGTPLHFGNGTRLTVT.

CDR3 in amino acids: CASSLSYGYTF. The CDR3 DNA is TGTGCCAGCAGCCTAAGCTATGGCTACACCTTC. The chain uses TRBV5-8 and TRBJ1-2, with D hard to call. The V and J ends lost 4 bases and 4 bases respectively, with 5 bases between them. Germline values: CDR1 SGHTS, CDR2 YDEGEE. The CDR3 runs 11 residues.

This clone was counted a few times. V and J are TRBV29-1 and TRBJ1-2, with D possibly TRBD1 on 6 matching bases. This CDR3 comprises 15 residues. V lost 6 bases and J lost 3, with 20 bases in between. Germline V CDR1 and CDR2: SQVTM, ANQGSEA. This chain's CDR3 is CSVPKGVQGYYGYTF. In nucleotides, the CDR3 is TGCAGCGTCCCGAAGGGGGTACAGGGATACTATGGCTACACCTTC.

The gene calls are TRBV7-2 and TRBJ1-5; D gene unclear. CDR1 and CDR2 from the germline V gene are SGHTA and FQGNSA. V lost 3 bases to trimming and J lost 6 bases, with 6 bases between them. This CDR3 has 12 amino acids. CDR3 bases: TGTGCCAGCAGCTTGGAGGTTCAGCCCCAGCATTTT. Protein product: CASSLEVQPQHF.

The V and J genes are TRBV9 and TRBJ2-5; TRBD2 is a possible D gene (5 bases). V lost 1 base and J lost 2, with 9 bases in between. Germline CDR1 is SGDLS and CDR2 is YYNGEE. The CDR3 totals 14 residues. Here the CDR3 reads CASSVRAGQETQYF. Written as DNA, the CDR3 is TGTGCCAGCAGCGTAAGGGCGGGTCAAGAGACCCAGTACTTC.

The chain joins TRBV12-3 or TRBV12-4 to TRBJ2-1; D is unresolved. The length of the CDR3 is 13 residues. V was cut by 10 bases and J by 5 bases, with 15 bases left in between. The CDR3 nucleotides read TGTGCCACCCGGAGTGAACCGGACAATGAGCAGTTCTTC. Translated, it gives CATRSEPDNEQFF.

The chain combines TRBV28 with TRBJ1-6; 8 bases agree with TRBD1. This CDR3 is built from 15 residues. V lost 5 bases to trimming and J lost 6 bases; unmatched junction nucleotides: 6. Germline CDR1 and CDR2: MDHEN and SYDVKM. CDR3 loop: CASSLRQGINSPLHF. The CDR3 DNA follows: TGTGCCAGCAGTCTACGACAGGGGATTAATTCACCCCTCCACTTT. Filled out from reference TRBV28 and TRBJ1-6, the complete variable domain reads DVKVTQSSRYLVKRTGEKVFLECVQDMDHENMFWYRQDPGLGLRLIYFSYDVKMKEKGDIPEGYSVSREKKERFSLILESASTNQTSMYLCASSLRQGINSPLHFGNGTRLTVT.

This chain joins TRBV18 and TRBJ1-1; D might be TRBD1 (6 bases). CDR1 KGHSH and CDR2 LQKENI come from the germline V gene. CDR3 length: 15 amino acids. The V gene lost 2 bases and the J gene lost 3 bases, with 13 bases spanning the gap. CDR3 sequence (DNA): TGTGCCAGCTCACCATCATGGGGGCGCGACACTGAAGCTTTCTTT. It encodes CASSPSWGRDTEAFF.

V gene TRBV7-2 combines with J gene TRBJ1-6; TRBD1 matches at 8 bases. Germline V gene sequence: CDR1 SGHTA, CDR2 FQGNSA. This CDR3 is 16 amino acids long. V lost 6 bases and J lost 4; bases outside the gene matches: 8. The CDR3 loop reads CASSYRGQVYNSPLHF. The CDR3 nucleotides read TGTGCCAGCAGTTACCGGGGACAGGTGTATAATTCACCCCTCCACTTT.

The chain has TRBV28 and TRBJ2-3, with a possible D match to TRBD1 (6 bases). This CDR3 contains 14 residues. V was pared by 4 bases and J by 2 bases, with 10 bases between. CDR1 MDHEN and CDR2 SYDVKM come from the germline V gene. CDR3 loop: CASSSQGFTDTQYF. CDR3 sequence (DNA): TGTGCCAGCAGTTCACAGGGCTTCACAGATACGCAGTATTTT.